The source of this TCR beta chain is a study of Graves' ophthalmopathy and Graves' hyperthyroidism. Clinical symptoms and serum thyroxine were used for diagnosis; TRAb, thyroid ultrasound and orbital computed tomography were also relied on. V gave up 2 bases and J gave up 0 bases, with 20 bases separating them. The CDR3 is 18 amino acids. Germline V lookup: CDR1 MNHEY, CDR2 SMNVEV (reference sequence). Study observations and caveats: Separation of ophthalmopathy from stable hyperthyroidism was achieved by a 13-signature model, at about 90% sensitivity and under 82% specificity. Blood also held most thyroid clonotypes expanded above 0.001 frequency.

This clonotype was seen ten or more times. Its antigen is as yet unknown. Amplification targeted the TCR beta CDR3 regions, with RNA transcripts as the source material. The library came from an HTBI-primed first-round RT-PCR and a second-round multiplex PCR. TCRdb ran MiXCR on the multiplex PCR reads and lists one entry per CDR3 protein. The profile shows about 500,000 distinct CDR3 sequences, 39% of them singletons. The chain uses TRBV27 and TRBJ2-7; D possibly corresponds to TRBD1 (5 bases). The receptor was derived from an adult man with Graves' hyperthyroidism. The sequenced sample was peripheral blood or thyroid tissue (not recorded which). The CDR3 nucleotides read TGTGCCAGCAGTTTACCCACCTTCTCAGGGTCAGGCTCCTACGAGCAGTACTTC. Its translation: CASSLPTFSGSGSYEQYF.